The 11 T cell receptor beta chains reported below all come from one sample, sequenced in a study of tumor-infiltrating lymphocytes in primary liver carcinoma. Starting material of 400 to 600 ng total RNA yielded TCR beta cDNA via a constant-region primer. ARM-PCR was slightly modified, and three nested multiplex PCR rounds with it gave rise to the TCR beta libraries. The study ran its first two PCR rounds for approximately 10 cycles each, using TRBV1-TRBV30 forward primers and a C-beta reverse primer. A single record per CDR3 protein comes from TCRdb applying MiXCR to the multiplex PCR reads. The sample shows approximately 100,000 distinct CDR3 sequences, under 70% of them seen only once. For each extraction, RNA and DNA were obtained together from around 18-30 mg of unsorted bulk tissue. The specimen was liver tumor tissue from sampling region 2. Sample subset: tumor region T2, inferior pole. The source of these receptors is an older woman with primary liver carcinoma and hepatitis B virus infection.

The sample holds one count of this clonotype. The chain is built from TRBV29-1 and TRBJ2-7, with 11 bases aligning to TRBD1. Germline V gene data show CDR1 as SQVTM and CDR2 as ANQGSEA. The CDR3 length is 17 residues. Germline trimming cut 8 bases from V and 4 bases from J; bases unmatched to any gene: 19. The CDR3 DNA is TGCAGCCCTGTTGTGGTTGGTCAGGGACAGGGGGTGTACGAGCAGTACTTC. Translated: CSPVVVGQGQGVYEQYF.

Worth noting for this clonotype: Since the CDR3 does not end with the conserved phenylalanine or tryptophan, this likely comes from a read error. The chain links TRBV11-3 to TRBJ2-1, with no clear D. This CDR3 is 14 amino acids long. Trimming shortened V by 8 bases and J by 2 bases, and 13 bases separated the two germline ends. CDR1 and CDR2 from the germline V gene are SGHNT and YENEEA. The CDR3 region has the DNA TGTGCCAGCGGCCGTGACTCAGCCTACAATGAGCAGTTCTTA. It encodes CASGRDSAYNEQFL.

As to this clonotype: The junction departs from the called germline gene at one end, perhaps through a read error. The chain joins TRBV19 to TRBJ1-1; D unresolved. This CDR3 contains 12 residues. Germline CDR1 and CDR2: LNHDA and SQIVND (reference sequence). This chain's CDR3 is CASKDVNTESFF. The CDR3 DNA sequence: TGTGCCAGCAAAGACGTGAACACTGAATCTTTCTTT.

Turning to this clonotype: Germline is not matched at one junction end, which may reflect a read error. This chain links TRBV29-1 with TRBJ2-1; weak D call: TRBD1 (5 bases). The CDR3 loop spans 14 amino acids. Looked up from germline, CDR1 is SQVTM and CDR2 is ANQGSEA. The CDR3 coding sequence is TGCAGCGTTGAACCGGCAGGGTCCCGCAATGAGCGGTTCTTC. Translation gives CSVEPAGSRNERFF.

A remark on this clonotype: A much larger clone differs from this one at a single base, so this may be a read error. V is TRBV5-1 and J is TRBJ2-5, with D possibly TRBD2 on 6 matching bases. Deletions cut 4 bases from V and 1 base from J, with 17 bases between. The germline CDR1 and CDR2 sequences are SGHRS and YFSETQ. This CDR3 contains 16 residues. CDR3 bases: TGCGCCAGCAGCGTCGGGACTTGCGGGCTCCAAGAGACCCAGTACTTC. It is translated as CASSVGTCGLQETQYF.

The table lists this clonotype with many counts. CDR3 in DNA: TGTGCCAGCAAGCCGTATAACACCGGGGAGCTGTTTTTT. Amino acids: CASKPYNTGELFF. The gene calls are TRBV6-5 and TRBJ2-2; D is ambiguous. Trimming cost V 7 bases and J 2 bases, with 8 bases left between them. This CDR3 spans 13 amino acids. The germline V gene encodes CDR1 MNHEY and CDR2 SVGAGI.

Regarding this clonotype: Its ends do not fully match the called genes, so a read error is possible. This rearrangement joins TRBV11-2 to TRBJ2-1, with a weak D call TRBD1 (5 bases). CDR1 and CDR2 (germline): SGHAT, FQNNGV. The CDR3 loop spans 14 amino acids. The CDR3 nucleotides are TGCGCCAGCAGCCCTTGGGGCAGTTTCGATGAGCAGTTCTTC. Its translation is CASSPWGSFDEQFF. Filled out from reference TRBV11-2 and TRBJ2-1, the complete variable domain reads EAGVAQSPRYKIIEKRQSVAFWCNPISGHATLYWYQQILGQGPKLLIQFQNNGVVDDSQLPKDRFSAERLKGVDSTLKIQPAKLEDSAVYLCASSPWGSFDEQFFGPGTRLTVL.

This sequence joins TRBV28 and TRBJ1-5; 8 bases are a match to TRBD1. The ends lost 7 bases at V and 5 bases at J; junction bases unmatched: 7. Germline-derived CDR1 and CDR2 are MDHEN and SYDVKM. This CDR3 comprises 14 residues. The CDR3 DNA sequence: TGTGCCAGCATGACAGGGGCTGGCGATCAGCCCCAGCATTTT. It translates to CASMTGAGDQPQHF.

The CDR3 nucleotides read TGCAGCGTTGCGCGGGCAAGCGGGATGGATGAGCAGTTCTTC. It specifies CSVARASGMDEQFF. V gene TRBV29-1 combines with J gene TRBJ2-1, with 7 bases lining up with TRBD2. The CDR3 has 14 residues. Germline lookup yields CDR1 SQVTM and CDR2 ANQGSEA. The J segment lost 8 bases and the V segment lost 4 bases, leaving 11 bases of the junction unmatched.

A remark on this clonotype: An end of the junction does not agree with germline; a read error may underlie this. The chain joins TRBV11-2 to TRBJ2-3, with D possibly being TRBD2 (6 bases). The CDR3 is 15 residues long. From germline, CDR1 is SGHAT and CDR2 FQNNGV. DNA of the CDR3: TGTGCCAGAAGCCCTGGACGAGCGGGCCCAGATACGAAGTATTTT. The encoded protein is CARSPGRAGPDTKYF.

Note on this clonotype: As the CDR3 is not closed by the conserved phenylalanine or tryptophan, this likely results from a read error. The CDR3 nucleotides read TGCGCCAGCAGTGCACCACTAGAGGACACCGGGGAGCTGTTTTAT. Amino acids: CASSAPLEDTGELFY. V is TRBV10-2 and J is TRBJ2-2; the D gene is possibly TRBD2 (5 bases). This CDR3 comprises 15 residues. CDR1 is WSHSY and CDR2 is SAAADI in the germline V gene. Trimming stripped 4 bases from V and 3 bases from J, with 12 bases between.